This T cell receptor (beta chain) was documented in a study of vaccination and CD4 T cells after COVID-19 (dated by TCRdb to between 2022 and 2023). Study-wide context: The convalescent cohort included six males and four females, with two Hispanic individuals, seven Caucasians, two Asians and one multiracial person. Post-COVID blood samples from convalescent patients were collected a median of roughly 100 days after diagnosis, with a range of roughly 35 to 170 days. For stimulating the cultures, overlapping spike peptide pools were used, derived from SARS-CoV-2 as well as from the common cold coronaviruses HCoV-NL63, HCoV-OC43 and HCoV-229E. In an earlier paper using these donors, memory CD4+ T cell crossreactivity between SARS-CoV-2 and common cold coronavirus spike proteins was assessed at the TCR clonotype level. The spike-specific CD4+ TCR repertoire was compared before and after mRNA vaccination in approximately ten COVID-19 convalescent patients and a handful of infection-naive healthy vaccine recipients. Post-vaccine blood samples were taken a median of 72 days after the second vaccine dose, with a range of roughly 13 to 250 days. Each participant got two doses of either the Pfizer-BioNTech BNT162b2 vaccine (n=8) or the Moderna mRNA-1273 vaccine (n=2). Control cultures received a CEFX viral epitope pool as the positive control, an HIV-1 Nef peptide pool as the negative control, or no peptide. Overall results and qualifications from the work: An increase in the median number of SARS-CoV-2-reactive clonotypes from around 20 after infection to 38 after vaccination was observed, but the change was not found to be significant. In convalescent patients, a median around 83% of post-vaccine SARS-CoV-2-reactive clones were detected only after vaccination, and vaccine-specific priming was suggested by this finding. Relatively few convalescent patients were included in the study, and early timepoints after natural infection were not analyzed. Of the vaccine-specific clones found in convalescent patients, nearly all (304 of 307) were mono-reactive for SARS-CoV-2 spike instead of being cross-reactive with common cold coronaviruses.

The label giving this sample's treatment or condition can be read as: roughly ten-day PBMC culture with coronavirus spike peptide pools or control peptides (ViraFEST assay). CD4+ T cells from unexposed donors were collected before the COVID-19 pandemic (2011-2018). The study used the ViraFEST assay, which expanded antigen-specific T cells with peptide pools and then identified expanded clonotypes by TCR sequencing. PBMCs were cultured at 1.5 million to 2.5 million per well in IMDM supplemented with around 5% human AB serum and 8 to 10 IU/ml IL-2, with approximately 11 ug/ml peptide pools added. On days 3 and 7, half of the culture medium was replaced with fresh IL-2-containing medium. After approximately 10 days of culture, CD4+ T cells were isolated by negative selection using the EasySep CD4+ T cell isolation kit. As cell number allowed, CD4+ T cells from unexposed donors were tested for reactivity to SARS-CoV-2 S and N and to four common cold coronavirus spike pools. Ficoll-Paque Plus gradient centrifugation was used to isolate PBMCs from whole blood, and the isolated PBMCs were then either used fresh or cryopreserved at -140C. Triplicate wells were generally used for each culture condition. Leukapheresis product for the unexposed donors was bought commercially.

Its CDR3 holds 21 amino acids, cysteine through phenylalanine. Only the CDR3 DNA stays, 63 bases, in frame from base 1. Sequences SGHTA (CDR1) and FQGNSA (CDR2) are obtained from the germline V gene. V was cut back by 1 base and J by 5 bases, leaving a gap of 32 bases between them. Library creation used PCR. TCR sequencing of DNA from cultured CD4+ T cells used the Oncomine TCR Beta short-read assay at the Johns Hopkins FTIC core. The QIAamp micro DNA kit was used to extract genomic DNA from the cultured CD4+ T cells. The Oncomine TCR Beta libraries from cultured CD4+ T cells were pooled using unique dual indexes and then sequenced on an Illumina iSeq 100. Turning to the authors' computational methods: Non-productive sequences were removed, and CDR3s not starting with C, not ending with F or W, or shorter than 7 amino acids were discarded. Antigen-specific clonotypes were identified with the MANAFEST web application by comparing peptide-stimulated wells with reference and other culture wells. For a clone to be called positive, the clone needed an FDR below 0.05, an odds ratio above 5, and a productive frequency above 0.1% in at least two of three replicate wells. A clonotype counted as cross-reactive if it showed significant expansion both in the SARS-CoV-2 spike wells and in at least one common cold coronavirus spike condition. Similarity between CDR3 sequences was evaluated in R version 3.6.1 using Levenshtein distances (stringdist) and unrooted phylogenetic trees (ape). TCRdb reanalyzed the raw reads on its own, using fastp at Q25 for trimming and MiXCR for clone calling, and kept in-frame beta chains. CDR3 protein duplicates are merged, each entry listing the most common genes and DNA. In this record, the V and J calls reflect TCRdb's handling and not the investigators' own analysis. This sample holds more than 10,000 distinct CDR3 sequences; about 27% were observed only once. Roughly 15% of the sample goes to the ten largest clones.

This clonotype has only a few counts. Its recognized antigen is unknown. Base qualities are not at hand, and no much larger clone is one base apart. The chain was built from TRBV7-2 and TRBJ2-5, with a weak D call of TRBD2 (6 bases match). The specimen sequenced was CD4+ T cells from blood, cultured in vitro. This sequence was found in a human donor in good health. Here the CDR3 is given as CASSLGVGFGGGHYGGETQYF. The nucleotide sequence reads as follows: TGTGCCAGCAGCTTAGGAGTTGGTTTTGGGGGAGGCCACTATGGGGGGGAGACCCAGTACTTC.